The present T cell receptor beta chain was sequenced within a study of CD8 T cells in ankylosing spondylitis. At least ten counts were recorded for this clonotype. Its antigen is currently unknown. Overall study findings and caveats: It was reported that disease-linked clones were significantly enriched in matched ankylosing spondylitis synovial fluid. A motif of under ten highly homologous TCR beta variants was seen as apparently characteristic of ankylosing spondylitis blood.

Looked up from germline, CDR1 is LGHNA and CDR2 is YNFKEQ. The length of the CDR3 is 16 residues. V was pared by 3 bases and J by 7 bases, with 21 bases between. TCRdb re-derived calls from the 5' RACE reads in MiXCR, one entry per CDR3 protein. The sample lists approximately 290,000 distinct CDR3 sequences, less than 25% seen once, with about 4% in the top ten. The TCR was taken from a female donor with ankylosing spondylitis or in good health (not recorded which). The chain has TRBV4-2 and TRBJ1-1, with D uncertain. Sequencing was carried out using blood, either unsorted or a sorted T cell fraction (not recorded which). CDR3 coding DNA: TGTGCCAGCAGCCAGCCCGAGAGGACTCCCGGTGGTGAAGCTTTCTTT. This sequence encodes CASSQPERTPGGEAFF.